This TCR beta chain was recovered during a study of cytomegalovirus exposure and HLA in healthy donors. Overall study findings and caveats: A later analysis found that most CMV-associated TCR beta chains appeared HLA-restricted. A later analysis reported that several of the most significant clusters appeared to be linked to common viral pathogens, among them Epstein-Barr virus. A prior analysis recorded that most TCR beta V segments were productive about 90% or about 30% of the time.

PCR was performed using 60 Vbeta and 13 Jbeta primers. Profiling relied on immunoSEQ multiplex PCR, and the TCRdb table lists in-frame clones only, not all of them. The data show about 140,000 clones, 73% seen once. The germline gives CDR1 SGHTS, CDR2 YDEGEE. The CDR3 contains 15 residues. V lost 0 bases and J 4 bases, leaving 13 bases between the germline ends. About this clone: Its specificity is not known.

Sequencing was done on a sample of PBMCs. The genes are TRBV5-8 and TRBJ1-1; D is perhaps TRBD1 (5 bases). This clonotype originated in a woman between 40 and 55 years old in good health and CMV-seronegative. The CDR3 spells CASSLVAGLSTEAFF. Written as DNA, the CDR3 is TGTGCCAGCAGCTTGGTCGCAGGGCTGAGCACTGAAGCTTTCTTT.